This T cell receptor beta chain is from a study of OX40 agonist ivuxolimab in advanced cancers. This CDR3 contains 18 residues. Germline assignment: CDR1 MGHRA and CDR2 YSYEKL. The V gene lost 5 bases and the J gene lost 10 bases, with 30 bases spanning the gap. Assay used: immunoSEQ multiplex PCR; TCRdb lists only in-frame clones, some missing. The sample consists of about 49,000 clones, about 80% of them appearing once. The sample consisted of CD4+ or CD8+ T cells sorted from blood, taken in a trial of the OX40 agonist ivuxolimab. The chain links TRBV4-1 to TRBJ2-1; tentatively, D is TRBD1 (6 bases). This receptor was taken from an adult with an advanced solid tumor such as melanoma, head and neck, liver or kidney cancer. The CDR3, as DNA: TGCGCCAGCAGCTCCGAACCCCACAGGGAGTTTATTAGGACGGAGCAGTTCTTC. Its translation: CASSSEPHREFIRTEQFF.